The entry that follows covers one T cell receptor (beta chain) sequence. Its matching antigen is unknown. The data originate from a study of shared clonotypes between healthy human individuals. From CD4+ cells came CD45RA+ naive and CD45RA-negative memory subsets. The CDR3 covers 14 residues. In germline, CDR1 is SNHLY, CDR2 FYNNEI. With 5 bases removed from V and 6 bases from J, the gap between germline ends came to 14 bases. Study-wide results and limits: Among donors, sharing of clonotypes was expected to be affected by sequencing depth.

The method was immunoSEQ multiplex PCR; TCRdb's version includes in-frame clones alone and lacks a portion of them. This table has about 1 million clones, roughly 80% appearing once. The genes are TRBV2 and TRBJ2-1; D gene unclear. Sequencing was done on a sample of memory CD4+ T cells sorted from blood. Subset reported: CD45RA-negative fraction. The origin of this receptor is a man between 18 and 29 years old in good health. The CDR3 loop is CASSIIGVTNEQFF. The CDR3 DNA sequence: TGTGCCAGCAGTATTATTGGTGTTACCAATGAGCAGTTCTTC.